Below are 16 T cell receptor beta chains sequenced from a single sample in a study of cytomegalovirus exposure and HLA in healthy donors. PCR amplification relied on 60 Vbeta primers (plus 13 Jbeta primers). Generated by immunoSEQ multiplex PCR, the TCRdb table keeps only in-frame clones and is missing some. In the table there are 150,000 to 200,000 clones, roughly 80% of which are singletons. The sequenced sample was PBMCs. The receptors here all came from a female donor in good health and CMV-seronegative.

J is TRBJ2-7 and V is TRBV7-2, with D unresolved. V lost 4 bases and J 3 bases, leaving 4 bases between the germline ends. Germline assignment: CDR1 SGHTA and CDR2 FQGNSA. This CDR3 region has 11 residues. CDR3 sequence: CASSSYYEQYF. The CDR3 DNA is TGTGCCAGCAGCTCTTACTACGAGCAGTACTTC.

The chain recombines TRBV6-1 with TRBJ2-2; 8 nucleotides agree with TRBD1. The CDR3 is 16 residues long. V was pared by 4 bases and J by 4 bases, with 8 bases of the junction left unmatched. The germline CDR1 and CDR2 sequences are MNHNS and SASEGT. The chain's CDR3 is CASSVTITGGTGELFF. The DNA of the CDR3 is TGTGCCAGCAGTGTAACGATAACAGGGGGCACCGGGGAGCTGTTTTTT.

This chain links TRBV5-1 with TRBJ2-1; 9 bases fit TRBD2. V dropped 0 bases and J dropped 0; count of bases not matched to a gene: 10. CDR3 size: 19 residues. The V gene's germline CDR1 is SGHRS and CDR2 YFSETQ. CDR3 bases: TGCGCCAGCAGCTTGGAGGCTAGCGGGGTGGTTGGCTCCTACAATGAGCAGTTCTTC. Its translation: CASSLEASGVVGSYNEQFF.

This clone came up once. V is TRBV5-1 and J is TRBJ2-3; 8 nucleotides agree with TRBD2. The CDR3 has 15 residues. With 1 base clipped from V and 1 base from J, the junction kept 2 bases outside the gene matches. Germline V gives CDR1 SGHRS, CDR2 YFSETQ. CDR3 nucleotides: TGCGCCAGCAGCTTGCTAGCGGGCCGCACAGATACGCAGTATTTT. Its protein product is CASSLLAGRTDTQYF.

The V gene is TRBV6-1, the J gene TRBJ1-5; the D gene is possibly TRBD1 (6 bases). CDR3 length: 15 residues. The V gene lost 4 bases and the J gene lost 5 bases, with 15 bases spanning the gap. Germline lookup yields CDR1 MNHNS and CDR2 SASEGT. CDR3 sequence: CASSGASGAHQPQHF. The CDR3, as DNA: TGTGCCAGCAGTGGCGCCTCAGGGGCCCATCAGCCCCAGCATTTT.

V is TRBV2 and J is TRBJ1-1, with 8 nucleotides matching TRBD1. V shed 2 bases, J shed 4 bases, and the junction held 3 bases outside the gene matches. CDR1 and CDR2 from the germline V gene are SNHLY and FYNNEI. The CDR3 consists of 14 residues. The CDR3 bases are TGTGCCAGCAGTGAAAACAGGGGGGGCACTGAAGCTTTCTTT. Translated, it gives CASSENRGGTEAFF.

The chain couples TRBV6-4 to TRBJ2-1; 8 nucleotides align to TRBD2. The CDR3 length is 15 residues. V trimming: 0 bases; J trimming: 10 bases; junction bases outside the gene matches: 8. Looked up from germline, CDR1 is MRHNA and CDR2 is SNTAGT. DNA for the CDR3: TGTGCCAGCAGTGACTCGACGGGGGGGCTTGAGGAGCAGTTCTTC. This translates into CASSDSTGGLEEQFF.

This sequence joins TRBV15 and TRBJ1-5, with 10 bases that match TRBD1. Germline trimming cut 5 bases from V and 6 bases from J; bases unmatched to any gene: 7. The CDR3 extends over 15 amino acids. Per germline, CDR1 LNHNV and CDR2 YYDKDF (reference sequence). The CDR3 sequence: CATSPGTGVGQPQHF. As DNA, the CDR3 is TGTGCCACCAGCCCCGGGACAGGGGTCGGTCAGCCCCAGCATTTT.

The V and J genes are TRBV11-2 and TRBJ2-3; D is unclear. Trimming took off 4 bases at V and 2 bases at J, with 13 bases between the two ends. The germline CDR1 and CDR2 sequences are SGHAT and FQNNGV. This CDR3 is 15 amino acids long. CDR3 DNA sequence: TGTGCCAGCAGCTCACCCCCAACTTACACAGATACGCAGTATTTT. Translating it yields CASSSPPTYTDTQYF.

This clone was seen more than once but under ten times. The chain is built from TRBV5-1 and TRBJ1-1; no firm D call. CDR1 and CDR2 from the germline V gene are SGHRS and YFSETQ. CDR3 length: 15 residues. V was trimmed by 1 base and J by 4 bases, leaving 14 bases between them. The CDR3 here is CASSLFVGGSTEAFF. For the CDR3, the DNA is TGCGCCAGCAGCTTGTTTGTGGGAGGGAGCACTGAAGCTTTCTTT.

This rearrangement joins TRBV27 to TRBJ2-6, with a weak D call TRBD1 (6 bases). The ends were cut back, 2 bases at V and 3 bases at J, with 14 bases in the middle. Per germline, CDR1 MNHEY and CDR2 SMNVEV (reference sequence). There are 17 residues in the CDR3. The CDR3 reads CASSLRGTGSGANVLTF. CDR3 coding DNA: TGTGCCAGCAGTTTAAGGGGGACGGGGAGTGGGGCCAACGTCCTGACTTTC. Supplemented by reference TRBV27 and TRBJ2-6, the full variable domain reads EAQVTQNPRYLITVTGKKLTVTCSQNMNHEYMSWYRQDPGLGLRQIYYSMNVEVTDKGDVPEGYKVSRKEKRNFPLILESPSPNQTSLYFCASSLRGTGSGANVLTFGAGSRLTVL.

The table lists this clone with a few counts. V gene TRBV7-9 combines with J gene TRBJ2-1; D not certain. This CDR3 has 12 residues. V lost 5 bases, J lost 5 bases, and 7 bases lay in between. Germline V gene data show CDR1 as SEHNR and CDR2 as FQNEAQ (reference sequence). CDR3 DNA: TGTGCCAGCAGCCGAGATGACAATGAGCAGTTCTTC. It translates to CASSRDDNEQFF.

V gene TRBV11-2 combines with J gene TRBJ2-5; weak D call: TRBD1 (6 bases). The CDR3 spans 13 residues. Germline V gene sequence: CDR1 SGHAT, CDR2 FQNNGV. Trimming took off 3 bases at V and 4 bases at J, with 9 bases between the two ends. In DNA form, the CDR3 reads TGTGCCAGCAGCTTGGGGGCGAGAGAGACCCAGTACTTC. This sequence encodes CASSLGARETQYF.

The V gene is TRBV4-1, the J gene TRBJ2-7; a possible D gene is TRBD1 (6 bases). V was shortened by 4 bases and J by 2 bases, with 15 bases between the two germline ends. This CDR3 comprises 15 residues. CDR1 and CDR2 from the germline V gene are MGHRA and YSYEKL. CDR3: CASSPTGSRAYEQYF. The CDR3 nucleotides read TGCGCCAGCAGCCCCACAGGGTCCAGGGCCTACGAGCAGTACTTC.

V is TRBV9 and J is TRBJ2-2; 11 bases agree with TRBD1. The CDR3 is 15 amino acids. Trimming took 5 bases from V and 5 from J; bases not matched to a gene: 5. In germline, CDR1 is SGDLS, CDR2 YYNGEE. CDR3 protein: CASREGTGGTGELFF. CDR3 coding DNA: TGTGCCAGCAGGGAGGGGACAGGGGGGACCGGGGAGCTGTTTTTT.

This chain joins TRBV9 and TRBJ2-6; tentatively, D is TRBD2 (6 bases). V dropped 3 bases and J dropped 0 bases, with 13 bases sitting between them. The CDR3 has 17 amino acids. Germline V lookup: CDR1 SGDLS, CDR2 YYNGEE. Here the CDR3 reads CASSGGLQNSGANVLTF. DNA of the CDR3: TGTGCCAGCAGCGGGGGACTCCAGAACTCTGGGGCCAACGTCCTGACTTTC. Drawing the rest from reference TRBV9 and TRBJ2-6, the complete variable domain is DSGVTQTPKHLITATGQRVTLRCSPRSGDLSVYWYQQSLDQGLQFLIQYYNGEERAKGNILERFSAQQFPDLHSELNLSSLELGDSALYFCASSGGLQNSGANVLTFGAGSRLTVL.